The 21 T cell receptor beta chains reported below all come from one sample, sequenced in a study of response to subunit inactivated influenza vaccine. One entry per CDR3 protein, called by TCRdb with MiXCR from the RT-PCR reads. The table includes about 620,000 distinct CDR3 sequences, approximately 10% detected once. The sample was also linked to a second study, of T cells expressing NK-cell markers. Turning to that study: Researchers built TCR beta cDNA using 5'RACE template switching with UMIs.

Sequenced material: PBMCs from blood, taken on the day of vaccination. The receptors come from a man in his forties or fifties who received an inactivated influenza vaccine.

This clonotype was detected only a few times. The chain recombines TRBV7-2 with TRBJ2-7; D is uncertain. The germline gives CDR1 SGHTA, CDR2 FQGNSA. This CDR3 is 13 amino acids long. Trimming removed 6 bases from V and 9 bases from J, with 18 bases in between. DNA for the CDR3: TGTGCCAGCAGTCCCGGGCCCCGGGCGGCGCAGTACTTC. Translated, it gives CASSPGPRAAQYF.

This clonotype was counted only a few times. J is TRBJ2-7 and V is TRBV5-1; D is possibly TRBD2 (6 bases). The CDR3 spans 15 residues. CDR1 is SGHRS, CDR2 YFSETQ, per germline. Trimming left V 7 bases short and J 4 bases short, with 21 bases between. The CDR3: CASYDGPEGKYEQYF. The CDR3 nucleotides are TGCGCCAGCTATGATGGCCCGGAGGGGAAGTACGAGCAGTACTTC.

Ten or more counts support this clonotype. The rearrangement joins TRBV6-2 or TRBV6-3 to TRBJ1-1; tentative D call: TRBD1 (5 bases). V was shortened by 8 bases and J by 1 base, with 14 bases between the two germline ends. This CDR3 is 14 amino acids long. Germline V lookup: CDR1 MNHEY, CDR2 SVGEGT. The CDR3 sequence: CASSRGRGNTEAFF. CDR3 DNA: TGTGCCAGCTCTAGGGGCAGAGGGAACACTGAAGCTTTCTTT.

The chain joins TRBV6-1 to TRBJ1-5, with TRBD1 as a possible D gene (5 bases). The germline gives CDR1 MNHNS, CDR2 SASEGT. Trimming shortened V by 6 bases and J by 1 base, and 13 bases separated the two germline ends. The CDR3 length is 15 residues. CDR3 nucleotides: TGTGCCAGCAGGGGGACTGGACGAAGCAATCAGCCCCAGCATTTT. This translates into CASRGTGRSNQPQHF.

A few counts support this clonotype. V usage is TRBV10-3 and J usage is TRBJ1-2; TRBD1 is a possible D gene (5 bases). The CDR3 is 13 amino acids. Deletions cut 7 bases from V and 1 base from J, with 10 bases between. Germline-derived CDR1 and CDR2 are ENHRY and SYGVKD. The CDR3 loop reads CAITSGFNYGYTF. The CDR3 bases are TGTGCCATCACTTCAGGGTTTAACTATGGCTACACCTTC.

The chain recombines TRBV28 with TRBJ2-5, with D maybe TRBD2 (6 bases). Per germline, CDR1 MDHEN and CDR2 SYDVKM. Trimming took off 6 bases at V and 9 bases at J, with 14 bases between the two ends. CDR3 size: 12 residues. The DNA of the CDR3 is TGTGCCAGCAGACAGGAGGGTCTGGCCCAGTACTTC. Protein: CASRQEGLAQYF.

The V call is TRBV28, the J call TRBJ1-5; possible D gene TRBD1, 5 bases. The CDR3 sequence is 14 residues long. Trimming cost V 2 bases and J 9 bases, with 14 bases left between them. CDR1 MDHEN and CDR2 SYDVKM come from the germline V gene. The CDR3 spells CASSLIPGGRPQHF. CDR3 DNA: TGTGCCAGCAGTTTAATCCCCGGGGGGAGGCCCCAGCATTTT.

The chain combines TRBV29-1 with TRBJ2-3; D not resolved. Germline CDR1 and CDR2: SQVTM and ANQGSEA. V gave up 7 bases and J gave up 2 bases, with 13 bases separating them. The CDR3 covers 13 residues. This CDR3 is CSGTIWATDTQYF. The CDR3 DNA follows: TGCAGCGGCACCATATGGGCCACAGATACGCAGTATTTT.

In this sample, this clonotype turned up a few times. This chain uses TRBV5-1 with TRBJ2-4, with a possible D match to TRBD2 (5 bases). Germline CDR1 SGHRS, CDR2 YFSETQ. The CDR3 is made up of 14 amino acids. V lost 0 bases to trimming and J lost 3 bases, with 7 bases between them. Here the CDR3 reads CASSLEDFKNIQYF. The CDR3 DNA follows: TGCGCCAGCAGCTTGGAGGACTTCAAAAACATTCAGTACTTC.

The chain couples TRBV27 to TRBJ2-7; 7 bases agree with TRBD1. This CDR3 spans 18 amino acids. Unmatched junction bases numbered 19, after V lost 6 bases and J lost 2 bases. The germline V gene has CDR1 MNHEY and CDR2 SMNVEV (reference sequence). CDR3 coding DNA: TGTGCCAGCAGAAAAACCGGACAGGTCAGGCTTGGTACCTACGAGCAGTACTTC. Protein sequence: CASRKTGQVRLGTYEQYF.

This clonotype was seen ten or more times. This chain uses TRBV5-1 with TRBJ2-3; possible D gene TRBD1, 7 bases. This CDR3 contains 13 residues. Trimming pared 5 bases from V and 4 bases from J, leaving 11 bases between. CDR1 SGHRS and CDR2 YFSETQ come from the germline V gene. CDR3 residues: CASSTGEADTQYF. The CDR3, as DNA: TGCGCCAGCAGTACAGGGGAGGCAGATACGCAGTATTTT.

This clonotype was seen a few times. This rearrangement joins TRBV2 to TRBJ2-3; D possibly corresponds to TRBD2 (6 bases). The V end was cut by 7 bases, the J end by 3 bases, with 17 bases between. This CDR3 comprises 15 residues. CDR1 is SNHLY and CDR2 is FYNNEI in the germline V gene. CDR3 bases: TGTGCCAGCACCTCCGGCGGGGCCCGAACAGATACGCAGTATTTT. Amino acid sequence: CASTSGGARTDTQYF.

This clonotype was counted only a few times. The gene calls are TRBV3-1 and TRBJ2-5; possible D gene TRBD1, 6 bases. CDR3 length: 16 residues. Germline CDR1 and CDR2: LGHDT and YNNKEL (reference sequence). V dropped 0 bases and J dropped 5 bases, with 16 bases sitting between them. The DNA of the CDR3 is TGTGCCAGCAGCCAAGAAATCCGGACAGAACGGGAGACCCAGTACTTC. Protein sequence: CASSQEIRTERETQYF.

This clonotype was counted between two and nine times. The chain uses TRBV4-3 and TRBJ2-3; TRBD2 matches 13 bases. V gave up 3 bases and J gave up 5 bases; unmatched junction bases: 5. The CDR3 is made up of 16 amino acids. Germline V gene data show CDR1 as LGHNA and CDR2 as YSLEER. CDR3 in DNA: TGCGCCAGCAGCCAGGGACTAGCGGGAAAGGGAGATACGCAGTATTTT. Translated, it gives CASSQGLAGKGDTQYF.

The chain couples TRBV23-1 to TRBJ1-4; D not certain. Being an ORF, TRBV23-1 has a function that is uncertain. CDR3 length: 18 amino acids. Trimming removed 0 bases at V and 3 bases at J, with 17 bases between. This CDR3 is CASSQSGPWFESNEKLFF. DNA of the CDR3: TGCGCCAGCAGTCAATCAGGACCCTGGTTCGAATCTAATGAAAAACTGTTTTTT.

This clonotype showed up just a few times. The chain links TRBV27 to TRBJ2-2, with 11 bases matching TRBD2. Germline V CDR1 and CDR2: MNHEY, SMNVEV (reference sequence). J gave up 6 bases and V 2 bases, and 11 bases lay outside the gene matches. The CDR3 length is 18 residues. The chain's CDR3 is CASSLASGGRPIPGELFF. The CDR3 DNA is TGTGCCAGCAGTTTAGCTAGCGGGGGGCGGCCTATCCCCGGGGAGCTGTTTTTT.

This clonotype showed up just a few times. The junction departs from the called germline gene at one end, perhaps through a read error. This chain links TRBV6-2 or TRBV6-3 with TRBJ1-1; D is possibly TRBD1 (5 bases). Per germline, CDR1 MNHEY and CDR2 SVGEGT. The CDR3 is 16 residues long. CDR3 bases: TGTGCCAGCAGTTACTCCGGCAGGGCCCGGAACACTGAAGTTTTCTTT. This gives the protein CASSYSGRARNTEVFF.

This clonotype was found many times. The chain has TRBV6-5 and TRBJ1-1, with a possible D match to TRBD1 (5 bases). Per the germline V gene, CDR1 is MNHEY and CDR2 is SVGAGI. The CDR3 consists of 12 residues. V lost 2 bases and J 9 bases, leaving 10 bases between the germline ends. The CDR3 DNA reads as TGTGCCAGCAGTTACGGGGGATCCAAAGCTTTCTTT. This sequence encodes CASSYGGSKAFF.

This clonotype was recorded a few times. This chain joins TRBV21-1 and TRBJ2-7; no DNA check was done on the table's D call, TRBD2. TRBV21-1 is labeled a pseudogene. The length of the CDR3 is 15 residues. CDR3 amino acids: CASSSRLAENYEQYF. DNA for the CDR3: TGTGCCAGCAGCTCACGACTAGCGGAAAACTACGAGCAGTACTTC.

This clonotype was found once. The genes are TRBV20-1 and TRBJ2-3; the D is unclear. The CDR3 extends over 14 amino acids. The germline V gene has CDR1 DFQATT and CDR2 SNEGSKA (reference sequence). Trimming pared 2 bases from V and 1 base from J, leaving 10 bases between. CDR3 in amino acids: CSARWGRGTDTQYF. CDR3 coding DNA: TGCAGTGCTAGATGGGGTAGGGGCACAGATACGCAGTATTTT.

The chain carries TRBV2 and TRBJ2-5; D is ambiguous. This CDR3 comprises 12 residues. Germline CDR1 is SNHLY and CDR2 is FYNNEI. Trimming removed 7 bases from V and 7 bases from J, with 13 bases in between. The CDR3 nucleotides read TGTGCCAGCACTCGGACGGCTGGGACCCAGTACTTC. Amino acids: CASTRTAGTQYF. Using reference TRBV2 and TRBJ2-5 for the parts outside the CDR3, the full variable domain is EPEVTQTPSHQVTQMGQEVILRCVPISNHLYFYWYRQILGQKVEFLVSFYNNEISEKSEIFDDQFSVERPDGSNFTLKIRSTKLEDSAMYFCASTRTAGTQYFGPGTRLLVL.